Listed below are T cell receptor beta chains from one sample, sequenced in a study of cytomegalovirus exposure and HLA in healthy donors. Sequencing was performed with immunoSEQ multiplex PCR; in TCRdb, only in-frame clones are kept and a portion is missing. The table includes hundreds of thousands of clones, about three quarters detected once. Input material: PBMCs. The receptors come from a man in his late teens or twenties in good health and CMV-seronegative. The CDR3 runs from the conserved cysteine through the conserved F or W. A D gene is named only where the DNA matches it firmly. The listing skips clone size in some rows; elsewhere it reads once, few, many or a size class.

v_gene	j_gene	abundance	d_gene	len	CDR3nt	CDR3aa
TRBV6-1	TRBJ2-7	few	.	15	TGTGCCAGCAGTGAAGGCGGGGCAGGGAAGGACGAGCAGTACTTC	CASSEGGAGKDEQYF
TRBV19	TRBJ1-5	.	.	15	TGTGCCAGTATCCCGACCCAGGGCGGCAATCAGCCCCAGCATTTT	CASIPTQGGNQPQHF
TRBV7-8	TRBJ1-1	.	TRBD1	17	TGTGCCAGCAGCTTACCTGGGACAGGGGGGGAGCACACTGAAGCTTTCTTT	CASSLPGTGGEHTEAFF
TRBV5-6	TRBJ2-2	.	TRBD2	16	TGTGCCAGCAGCTTGGTAGCGGGGGCGAACACCGGGGAGCTGTTTTTT	CASSLVAGANTGELFF
TRBV27	TRBJ2-3	once	.	14	TGTGCCACCAGCCCGGTAATTAGCACAGATACGCAGTATTTT	CATSPVISTDTQYF
TRBV5-1	TRBJ2-7	.	.	16	TGCGCCAGCAGCTTCCGCTCGGGTCAGGGTCCCTACGAGCAGTACTTC	CASSFRSGQGPYEQYF
TRBV6-1	TRBJ1-1	.	TRBD1	14	TGTGCCAGCAGAACTGGACAGGCAAACACTGAAGCTTTCTTT	CASRTGQANTEAFF
TRBV2	TRBJ2-7	few	TRBD2	13	TGTGCCAGCAGTCCCGGACTAGCGAGCGAGCAGTACTTC	CASSPGLASEQYF
TRBV25-1	TRBJ1-2	.	TRBD1	14	TGTGCCAGCACAGGACAGGGTGTTGACTATGGCTACACCTTC	CASTGQGVDYGYTF
TRBV5-1	TRBJ2-2	.	TRBD2	16	TGCGCCAGCAGCTTGCTGGCTAGCGGAGACACCGGGGAGCTGTTTTTT	CASSLLASGDTGELFF
TRBV28	TRBJ2-7	.	TRBD2	19	TGTGCCAGCAGCGTCCCGGGACTAGCGGTCTTGTCCCCTTCCTACGAGCAGTACTTC	CASSVPGLAVLSPSYEQYF
TRBV7-6	TRBJ2-6	few	.	18	TGTGCCAGCAGCTTAGGAGGGACACGTTACTCTGGGGCCAACGTCCTGACTTTC	CASSLGGTRYSGANVLTF
TRBV10-3	TRBJ2-1	.	.	17	TGTGCCATCAGTGAGGAAGTTGGGACAACCTCCTACAATGAGCAGTTCTTC	CAISEEVGTTSYNEQFF
TRBV7-2	TRBJ2-7	.	TRBD1	13	TGTGCCAGCAGACAGACAGGGACCTACGAGCAGTACTTC	CASRQTGTYEQYF
TRBV5-4	TRBJ2-2	few	TRBD2	14	TGTGCCAGCAGCTCCGGCCTGGCGGGGGGGCTGCTGTTTTTT	CASSSGLAGGLLFF
TRBV5-6	TRBJ1-1	.	.	14	TGTGCCAGCAGCTATGCCAGGGGGAACACTGAAGCTTTCTTT	CASSYARGNTEAFF
TRBV30	TRBJ2-7	.	TRBD2	14	TGTGCCTGGGCCCTAGCGGGAGGGCCGTACGAGCAGTACTTC	CAWALAGGPYEQYF
TRBV6-1	TRBJ1-2	.	.	13	TGTGCCAGCAGCAGGGTAACTACGGATGGCTACACCTTC	CASSRVTTDGYTF
TRBV30	TRBJ2-1	.	TRBD2	15	TGTGCCTGGAGGCCGGGACTAGGGTTAAACAATGAGCAGTTCTTC	CAWRPGLGLNNEQFF
TRBV19	TRBJ1-1	.	TRBD1	12	TGTGCCAGCACAGGGGAAAACACTGAAGCTTTCTTT	CASTGENTEAFF
TRBV5-1	TRBJ2-6	.	.	16	TGCGCCAGCAGCTTGGCCCCCCACTCTGGGGCCAACGTCCTGACTTTC	CASSLAPHSGANVLTF
TRBV18	TRBJ2-1	.	.	17	TGTGCCAGCTCACGTCTAGGTGGGTTGAGCTCCTACAATGAGCAGTTCTTC	CASSRLGGLSSYNEQFF
TRBV14	TRBJ2-3	.	TRBD2	16	TGTGCCAGCAGCCAAGATCTGGCGGGAGTAACAGATACGCAGTATTTT	CASSQDLAGVTDTQYF
TRBV27	TRBJ2-2	.	.	18	TGTGCCAGCAGTTTTTTCCCCCCCGACAGATCGAACACCGGGGAGCTGTTTTTT	CASSFFPPDRSNTGELFF
TRBV6-6	TRBJ2-2	.	TRBD2	16	TGTGCCAGCAGCTCACATAGCGGGGGAGTCACCGGGGAGCTGTTTTTT	CASSSHSGGVTGELFF
TRBV5-6	TRBJ2-2	.	.	15	TGTGCCAGCAGCTTGGAACTACTAAACACCGGGGAGCTGTTTTTT	CASSLELLNTGELFF
TRBV6-5	TRBJ2-1	.	.	13	TGTGCCAGCAGCCGAACATTCTACAATGAGCAGTTCTTC	CASSRTFYNEQFF
TRBV10-3	TRBJ1-3	.	.	17	TGTGCCATCAGTGACCTTGGCAGTACAGACTCTGGAAACACCATATATTTT	CAISDLGSTDSGNTIYF